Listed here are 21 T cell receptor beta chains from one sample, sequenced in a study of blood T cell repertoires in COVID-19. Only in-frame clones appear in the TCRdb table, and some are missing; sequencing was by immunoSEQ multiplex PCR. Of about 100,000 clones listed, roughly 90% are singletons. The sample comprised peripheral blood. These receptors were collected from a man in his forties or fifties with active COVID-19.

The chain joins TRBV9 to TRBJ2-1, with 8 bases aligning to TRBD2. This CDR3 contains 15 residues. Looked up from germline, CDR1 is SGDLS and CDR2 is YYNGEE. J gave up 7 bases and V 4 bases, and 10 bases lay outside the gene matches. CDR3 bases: TGTGCCAGCAGCCCTCCCCCGGGAGGGGTTAATGAGCAGTTCTTC. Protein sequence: CASSPPPGGVNEQFF.

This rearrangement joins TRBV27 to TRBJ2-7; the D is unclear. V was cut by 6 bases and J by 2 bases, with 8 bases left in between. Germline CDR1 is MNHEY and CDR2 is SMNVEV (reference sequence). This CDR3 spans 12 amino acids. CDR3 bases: TGTGCCAGCAGAACTGCCGCCTACGAGCAGTACTTC. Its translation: CASRTAAYEQYF.

The CDR3 DNA reads TGTGCCAGCAGCATTACTCCGGGGACAGGGTTTATTAATGAAAAACTGTTTTTT. It encodes CASSITPGTGFINEKLFF. The rearrangement links TRBV11-2 to TRBJ1-4; TRBD1 aligns across 9 bases. Germline values: CDR1 SGHAT, CDR2 FQNNGV. The CDR3 is made up of 18 amino acids. Losses at the gene ends were 5 bases for V and 4 bases for J; bases not matched to a gene: 14.

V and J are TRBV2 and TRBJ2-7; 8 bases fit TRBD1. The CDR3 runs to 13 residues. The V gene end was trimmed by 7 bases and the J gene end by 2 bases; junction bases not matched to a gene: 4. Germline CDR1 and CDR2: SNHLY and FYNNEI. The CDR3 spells CASNMDRAYEQYF. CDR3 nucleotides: TGTGCCAGCAACATGGACAGGGCCTACGAGCAGTACTTC.

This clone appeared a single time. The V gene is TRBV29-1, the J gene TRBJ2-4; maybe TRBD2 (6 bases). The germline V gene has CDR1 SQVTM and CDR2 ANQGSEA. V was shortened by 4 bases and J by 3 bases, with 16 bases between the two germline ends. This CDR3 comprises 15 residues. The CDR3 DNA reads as TGCAGCGTTGTCAACAGTGGAGGGGACAAAAACATTCAGTACTTC. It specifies CSVVNSGGDKNIQYF.

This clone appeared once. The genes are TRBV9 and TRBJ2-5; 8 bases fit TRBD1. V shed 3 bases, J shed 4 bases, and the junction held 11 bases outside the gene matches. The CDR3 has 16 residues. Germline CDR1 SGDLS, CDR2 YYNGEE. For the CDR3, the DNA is TGTGCCAGCAGCGAACGGACAGGGAGTCTTGGAGAGACCCAGTACTTC. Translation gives CASSERTGSLGETQYF.

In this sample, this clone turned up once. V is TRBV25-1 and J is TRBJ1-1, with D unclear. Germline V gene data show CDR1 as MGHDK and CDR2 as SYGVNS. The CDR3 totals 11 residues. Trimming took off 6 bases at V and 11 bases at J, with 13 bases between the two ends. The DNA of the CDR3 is TGTGCCAGCAGCCAGAACCTAGACGCTTTCTTT. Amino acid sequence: CASSQNLDAFF. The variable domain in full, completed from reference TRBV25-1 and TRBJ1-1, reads EADIYQTPRYLVIGTGKKITLECSQTMGHDKMYWYQQDPGMELHLIHYSYGVNSTEKGDLSSESTVSRIRTEHFPLTLESARPSHTSQYLCASSQNLDAFFGQGTRLTVV.

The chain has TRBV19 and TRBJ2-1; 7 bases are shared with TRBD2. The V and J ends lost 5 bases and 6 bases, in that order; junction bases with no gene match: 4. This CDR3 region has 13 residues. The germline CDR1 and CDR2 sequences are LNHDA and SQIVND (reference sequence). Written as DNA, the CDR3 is TGTGCCAGTAGTGCGGGAGTACGCAATGAGCAGTTCTTC. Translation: CASSAGVRNEQFF.

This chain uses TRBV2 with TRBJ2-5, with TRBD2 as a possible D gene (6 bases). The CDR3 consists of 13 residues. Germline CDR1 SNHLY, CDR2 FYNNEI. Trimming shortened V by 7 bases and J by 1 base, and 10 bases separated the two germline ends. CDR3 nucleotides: TGTGCCAGCACGGGACTCGTCCAAGAGACCCAGTACTTC. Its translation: CASTGLVQETQYF.

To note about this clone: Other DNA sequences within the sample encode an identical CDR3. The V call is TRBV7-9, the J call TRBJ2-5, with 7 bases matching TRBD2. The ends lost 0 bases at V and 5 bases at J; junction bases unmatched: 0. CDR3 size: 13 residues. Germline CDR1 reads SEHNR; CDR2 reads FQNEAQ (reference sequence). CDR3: CASSLAGGETQYF. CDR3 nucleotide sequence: TGTGCCAGCAGCTTAGCGGGGGGGGAGACCCAGTACTTC.

The CDR3: CAWSVPGSGNTIYF. DNA of the CDR3: TGTGCCTGGAGTGTACCAGGCTCTGGAAACACCATATATTTT. This chain connects TRBV30 to TRBJ1-3; no reliable D call. Per germline, CDR1 GTSNPN and CDR2 SVGIG (reference sequence). Trimming removed 0 bases at V and 0 bases at J, with 6 bases between. The CDR3 extends over 14 amino acids.

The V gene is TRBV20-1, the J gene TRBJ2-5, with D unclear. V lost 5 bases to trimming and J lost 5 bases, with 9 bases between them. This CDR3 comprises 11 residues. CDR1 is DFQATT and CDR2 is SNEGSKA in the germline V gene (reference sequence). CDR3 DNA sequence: TGCAGTGCTCATTCACTGGAGACCCAGTACTTC. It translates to CSAHSLETQYF.

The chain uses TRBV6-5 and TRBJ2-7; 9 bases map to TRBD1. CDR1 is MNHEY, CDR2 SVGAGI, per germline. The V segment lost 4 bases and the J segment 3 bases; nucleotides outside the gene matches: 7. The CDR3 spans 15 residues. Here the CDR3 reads CASSSSGTGSYEQYF. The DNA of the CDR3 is TGTGCCAGCAGTTCATCCGGGACAGGGAGCTACGAGCAGTACTTC.

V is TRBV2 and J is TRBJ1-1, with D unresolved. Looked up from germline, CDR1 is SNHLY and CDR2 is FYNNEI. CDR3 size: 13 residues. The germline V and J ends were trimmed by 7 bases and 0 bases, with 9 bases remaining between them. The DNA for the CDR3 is TGTGCCAGCAAGGGAGTCATGAACACTGAAGCTTTCTTT. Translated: CASKGVMNTEAFF.

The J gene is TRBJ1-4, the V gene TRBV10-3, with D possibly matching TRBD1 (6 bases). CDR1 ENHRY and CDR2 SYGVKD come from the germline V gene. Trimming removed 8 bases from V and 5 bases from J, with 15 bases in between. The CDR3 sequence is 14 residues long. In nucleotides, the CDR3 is TGTGCCATCTCCGACGGGACAAAAAATGAAAAACTGTTTTTT. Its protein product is CAISDGTKNEKLFF.

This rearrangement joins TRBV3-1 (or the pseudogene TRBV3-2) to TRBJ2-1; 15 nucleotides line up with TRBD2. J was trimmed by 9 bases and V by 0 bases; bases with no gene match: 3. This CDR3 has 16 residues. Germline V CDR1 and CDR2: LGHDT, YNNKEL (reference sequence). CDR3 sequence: CASSQDRTSGRAEQFF. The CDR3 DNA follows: TGTGCCAGCAGCCAAGATCGGACTAGCGGGAGGGCTGAGCAGTTCTTC.

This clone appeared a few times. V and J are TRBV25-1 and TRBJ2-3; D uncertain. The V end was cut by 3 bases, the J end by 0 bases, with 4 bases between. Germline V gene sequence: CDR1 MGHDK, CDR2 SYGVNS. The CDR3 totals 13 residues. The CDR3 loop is CASSDLSTDTQYF. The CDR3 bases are TGTGCCAGCAGTGACCTAAGCACAGATACGCAGTATTTT.

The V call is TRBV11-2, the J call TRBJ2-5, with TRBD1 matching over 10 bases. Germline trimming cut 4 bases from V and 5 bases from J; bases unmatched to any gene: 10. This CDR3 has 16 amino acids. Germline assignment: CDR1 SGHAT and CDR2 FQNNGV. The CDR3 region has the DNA TGTGCCAGCAGCTGGACCGGGACAGGGGCCTGGGAGACCCAGTACTTC. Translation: CASSWTGTGAWETQYF. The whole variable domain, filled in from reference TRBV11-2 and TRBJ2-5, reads EAGVAQSPRYKIIEKRQSVAFWCNPISGHATLYWYQQILGQGPKLLIQFQNNGVVDDSQLPKDRFSAERLKGVDSTLKIQPAKLEDSAVYLCASSWTGTGAWETQYFGPGTRLLVL.

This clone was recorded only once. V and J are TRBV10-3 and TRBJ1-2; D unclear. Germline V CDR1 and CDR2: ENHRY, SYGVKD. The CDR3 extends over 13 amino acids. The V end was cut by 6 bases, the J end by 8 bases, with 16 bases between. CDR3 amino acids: CAISRETGVGYTF. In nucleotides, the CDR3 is TGTGCCATCAGCCGGGAGACGGGTGTAGGCTACACCTTC.

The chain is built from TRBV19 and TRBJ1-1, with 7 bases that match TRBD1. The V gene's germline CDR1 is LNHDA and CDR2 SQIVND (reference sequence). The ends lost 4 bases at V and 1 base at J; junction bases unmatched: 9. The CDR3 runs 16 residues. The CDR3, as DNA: TGTGCCAGTAGTAGAACCGCCGGGACAGAGAACACTGAAGCTTTCTTT. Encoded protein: CASSRTAGTENTEAFF.

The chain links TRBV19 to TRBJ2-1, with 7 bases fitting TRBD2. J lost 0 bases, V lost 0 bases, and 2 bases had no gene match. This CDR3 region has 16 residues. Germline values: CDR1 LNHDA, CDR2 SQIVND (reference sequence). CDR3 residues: CASSIDAGASYNEQFF. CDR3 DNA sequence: TGTGCCAGTAGTATAGATGCGGGAGCCTCCTACAATGAGCAGTTCTTC.